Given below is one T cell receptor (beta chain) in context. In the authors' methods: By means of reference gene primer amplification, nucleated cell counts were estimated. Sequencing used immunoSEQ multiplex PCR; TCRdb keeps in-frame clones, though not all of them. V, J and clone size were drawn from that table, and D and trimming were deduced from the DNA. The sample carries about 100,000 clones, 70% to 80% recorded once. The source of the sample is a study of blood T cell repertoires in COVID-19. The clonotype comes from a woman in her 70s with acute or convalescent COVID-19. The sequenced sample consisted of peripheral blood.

The CDR3 bases are TGTGCCAGCATTGGCGGGGGCGACTATGGCTACACCTTC. Its translation is CASIGGGDYGYTF. This chain links TRBV6-5 with TRBJ1-2, with D perhaps TRBD1 (6 bases). The CDR3 contains 13 residues. Looked up from germline, CDR1 is MNHEY and CDR2 is SVGAGI. Between the trimmed V and J ends, which lost 7 bases and 3 bases, there was a span of 12 bases.